The T cell receptor (beta chain) under discussion was sequenced for a study of T cell changes during pregnancy in multiple sclerosis (dated by TCRdb to about 2019). About the full investigation: In women with multiple sclerosis, the researchers looked at how the T cell repertoire shifted as pregnancy progressed.

As concerns this clone: It has no known antigen specificity. No base qualities exist here, and no much larger clone lies one base off it.

The library was obtained by the immunoSEQ multiplex PCR assay. Held by TCRdb, this immuneACCESS table contains in-frame sequences only and omits some clones. Under half of the omission traces to an unresolved V gene where checked; the cause of the rest is unknown. The sample profile shows under 150,000 clones; around 95% of them were found once. The leading ten clones occupy over 0.35% of the sample. The CDR3 has 17 amino acids, counting the end cysteine and phenylalanine. Just CDR3 DNA is preserved here, 51 bases in frame from base 1. Reading the germline V gene gives CDR1 WSHSY and CDR2 SAAADI. V loses 8 bases at its end and J loses 9 bases; junction bases beyond the gene matches: 18.

The chain is made from TRBV10-2 and TRBJ2-1; 11 bases in between match TRBD2. The clonotype was recovered from a female donor with multiple sclerosis, enrolled in a pregnancy study. The sample in question was peripheral blood, obtained after pregnancy. The DNA sequence follows: TGCGCCAGCCACCGCCTCTTAGGTAGCGGGGGGGACACTGAGCAGTTCTTC. Translated, it gives CASHRLLGSGGDTEQFF.